A single sample is the source of the 8 T cell receptor beta chains below, sequenced in a study of blood T cell repertoires in COVID-19. Assay used: immunoSEQ multiplex PCR; TCRdb lists only in-frame clones, some missing. The data show around 170,000 clones, with around 80% seen just once and roughly an eighth held by the top ten. Sequenced material: peripheral blood. Receptors were obtained from a man aged 30 to 39 with active or convalescent COVID-19.

This chain joins TRBV18 and TRBJ2-7; D may be TRBD2 (6 bases). The germline V gene encodes CDR1 KGHSH and CDR2 LQKENI. The length of the CDR3 is 15 residues. Trimming took 3 bases from V and 5 from J, leaving 17 bases between them. DNA for the CDR3: TGTGCCAGCTCACCCACCCGACTAGATCGTAACGAGCAGTACTTC. This gives the protein CASSPTRLDRNEQYF. Variable domain in full (rest from reference TRBV18 and TRBJ2-7): NAGVMQNPRHLVRRRGQEARLRCSPMKGHSHVYWYRQLPEEGLKFMVYLQKENIIDESGMPKERFSAEFPKEGPSILRIQQVVRGDSAAYFCASSPTRLDRNEQYFGPGTRLTVT.

The chain combines TRBV5-4 with TRBJ2-2; tentative D call: TRBD2 (6 bases). Germline CDR1 and CDR2: SGHNT and YYREEE (reference sequence). The CDR3 is 15 amino acids. Trimming cost V 4 bases and J 6 bases, with 16 bases left between them. CDR3 sequence reads: CASSMTGDGAGELFF. CDR3 DNA sequence: TGTGCCAGCAGCATGACGGGGGATGGCGCCGGGGAGCTGTTTTTT.

The CDR3: CASRTTGLNTEAFF. CDR3 coding DNA: TGTGCCAGCAGAACGACAGGGTTGAACACTGAAGCTTTCTTT. The chain links TRBV6-6 to TRBJ1-1; TRBD1 aligns across 7 bases. Germline V CDR1 and CDR2: MNHNY, SVGAGI (reference sequence). The CDR3 extends over 14 amino acids. Trimming cost V 6 bases and J 0 bases; bases outside gene matches: 4.

The gene calls are TRBV7-9 and TRBJ1-1; 7 positions match TRBD1. The CDR3 contains 13 residues. Germline lookup yields CDR1 SEHNR and CDR2 FQNEAQ (reference sequence). V was clipped by 5 bases and J by 7 bases; unmatched bases: 7. CDR3 residues: CASSDDRDVEAFF. As DNA, the CDR3 is TGTGCCAGCAGCGACGACAGGGATGTTGAAGCTTTCTTT. Together with reference TRBV7-9 and TRBJ1-1, the CDR3 gives the full variable domain: DTGVSQNPRHKITKRGQNVTFRCDPISEHNRLYWYRQTLGQGPEFLTYFQNEAQLEKSRLLSDRFSAERPKGSFSTLEIQRTEQGDSAMYLCASSDDRDVEAFFGQGTRLTVV.

The V gene is TRBV28, the J gene TRBJ1-5, with D possibly being TRBD1 (6 bases). Trimming took 4 bases from V and 7 from J, leaving 14 bases between them. Germline V lookup: CDR1 MDHEN, CDR2 SYDVKM. The CDR3 is made up of 14 amino acids. The CDR3 DNA follows: TGTGCCAGCAGTTCTCCGACAGGTCACCAGCCCCAGCATTTT. Translated: CASSSPTGHQPQHF.

The chain employs TRBV9 and TRBJ1-2; D unclear. The germline V and J ends were trimmed by 0 bases and 5 bases, with 8 bases remaining between them. The CDR3 covers 13 residues. In germline, CDR1 is SGDLS, CDR2 YYNGEE. The CDR3 reads CASSVGTDYGYTF. For the CDR3, the DNA is TGTGCCAGCAGCGTAGGTACAGATTATGGCTACACCTTC.

V is TRBV27 and J is TRBJ1-2; possibly TRBD1 for D (6 bases). The V gene's germline CDR1 is MNHEY and CDR2 SMNVEV (reference sequence). The CDR3 contains 15 residues. The V end was cut by 7 bases, the J end by 8 bases, with 23 bases between. The CDR3 DNA reads as TGTGCCAGCACCCCCACCGGGGGGGCCGCGAGGGGCTACACCTTC. As protein: CASTPTGGAARGYTF.

The V and J genes are TRBV24-1 and TRBJ2-1; 9 nucleotides line up with TRBD1. J was trimmed by 3 bases and V by 4 bases; bases with no gene match: 9. Germline CDR1 reads KGHDR; CDR2 reads SFDVKD. The CDR3 is 17 amino acids. In DNA, the CDR3 is TGTGCCACCAGTGACCCACAGGGGGCCGGTTTCTACAATGAGCAGTTCTTC. Translated, it gives CATSDPQGAGFYNEQFF.